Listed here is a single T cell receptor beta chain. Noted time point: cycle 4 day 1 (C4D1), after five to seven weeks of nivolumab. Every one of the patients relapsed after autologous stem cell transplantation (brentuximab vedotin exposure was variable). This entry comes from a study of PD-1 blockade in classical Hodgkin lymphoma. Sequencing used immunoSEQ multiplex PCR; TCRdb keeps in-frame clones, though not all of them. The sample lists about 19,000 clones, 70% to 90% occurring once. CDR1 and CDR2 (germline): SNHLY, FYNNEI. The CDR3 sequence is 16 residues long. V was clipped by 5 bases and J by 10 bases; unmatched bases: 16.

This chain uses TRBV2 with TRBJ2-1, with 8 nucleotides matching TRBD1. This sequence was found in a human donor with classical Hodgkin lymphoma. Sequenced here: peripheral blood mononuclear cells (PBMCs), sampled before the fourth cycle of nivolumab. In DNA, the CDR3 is TGTGCCAGCAGTCCCCCCGCCGGGACAGGTGTTGAAGAGCAGTTCTTC. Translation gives CASSPPAGTGVEEQFF.